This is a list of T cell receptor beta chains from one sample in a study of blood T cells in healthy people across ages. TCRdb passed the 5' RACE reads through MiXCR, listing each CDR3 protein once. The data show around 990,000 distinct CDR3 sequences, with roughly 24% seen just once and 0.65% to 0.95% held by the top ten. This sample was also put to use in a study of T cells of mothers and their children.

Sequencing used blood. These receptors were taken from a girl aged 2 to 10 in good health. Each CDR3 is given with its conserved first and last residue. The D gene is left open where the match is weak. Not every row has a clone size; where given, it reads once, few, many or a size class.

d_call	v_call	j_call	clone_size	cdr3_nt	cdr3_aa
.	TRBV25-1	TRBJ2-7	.	TGTGCCAGCAGTGGGCCACCAGGTGGATGGGATATCTACGAGCAGTACTTC	CASSGPPGGWDIYEQYF
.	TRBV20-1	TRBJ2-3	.	TGCAGTGCTAGATCAATAGCCGATACGCAGTATTTT	CSARSIADTQYF
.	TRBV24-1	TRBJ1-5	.	TGTGCCACCAGTGATTTGCGGGGGGCTTGGGGCAATCAGCCCCAGCATTTT	CATSDLRGAWGNQPQHF
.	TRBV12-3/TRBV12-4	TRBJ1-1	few	TGTGCCAGCAGTTTCGGGAGAGCTTTCTTT	CASSFGRAFF
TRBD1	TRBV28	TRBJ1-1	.	TGTGCCAGCAGCAGGGGGACCACTGAAGCTTTCTTT	CASSRGTTEAFF
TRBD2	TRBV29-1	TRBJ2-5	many	TGCAGCGTAAGAATTAGCGGGAGTTGGGAGACCCAGTACTTC	CSVRISGSWETQYF
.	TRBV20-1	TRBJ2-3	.	TGCAGTGCTAGAGCGGGGCAGGCCGATACGCAGTATTTT	CSARAGQADTQYF
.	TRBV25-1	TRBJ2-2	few	TGTGCCAGCAGTGCCCACACCGGGGAGCTGTTTTTT	CASSAHTGELFF
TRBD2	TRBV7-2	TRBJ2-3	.	TGTGCCAGCAGCCCCTACGCTAGTGTTAGCGGGAGCACAGATACGCAGTATTTT	CASSPYASVSGSTDTQYF
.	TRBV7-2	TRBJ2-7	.	TGTGCCAGCAGCTGGGGACCGGGGAGCTACGAGCAGTACTTC	CASSWGPGSYEQYF
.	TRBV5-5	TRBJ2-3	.	TGTGCCAGCAGCTTCCTAGGGGACGGCGGCACAGATACGCAGTATTTT	CASSFLGDGGTDTQYF
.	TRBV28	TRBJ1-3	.	TGTGCCAGCAGGACCCCAGAGTTTACAGTGGGGGACACCATATATTTT	CASRTPEFTVGDTIYF
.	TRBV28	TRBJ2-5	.	TGTGCCAGCAGTTTAGTTGAAACTCAAGAGACCCAGTACTTC	CASSLVETQETQYF
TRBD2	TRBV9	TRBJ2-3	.	TGTGCCAGCAGCGTAGGACTGGCGGGAGGGCTTACAGATACGCAGTATTTT	CASSVGLAGGLTDTQYF
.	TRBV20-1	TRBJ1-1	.	TGCAGTGCTAGTTCGGGCGGTGAAGCTTTCTTT	CSASSGGEAFF